This TCR beta chain comes out of a study of T cell responses to AZD1222 COVID-19 vaccine. Study-wide findings and caveats: Breadth and depth of Spike-specific TCRs rose after two AZD1222 doses. Donors in the cohort were predominantly white British and more often female, and clonal diversity was possibly underestimated. Across spike, vaccine-associated CD4 TCRs were found, dominant at 160-218 and 743-854. Unmutated variant regions are reportedly targeted by nearly half of spike-specific TCRs.

Sequencing used immunoSEQ multiplex PCR; TCRdb keeps in-frame clones, though not all of them. The sample lists more than 75,000 clones; about four fifths were seen once. A remark on this clone: Its target is unknown.

V lost 5 bases and J 3 bases, leaving 19 bases between the germline ends. Germline V gene lookup returns CDR1 SGHTA and CDR2 FQGNSA. CDR3 length equals 16 residues. The genes are TRBV7-2 and TRBJ1-2, with D maybe TRBD1 (6 bases). This receptor was obtained from an adult who received the AZD1222 COVID-19 vaccine. The starting material was peripheral blood, obtained 28 days after the second AZD1222 dose. CDR3 sequence: CASSHPPGGWDYGYTF. CDR3 DNA sequence: TGTGCCAGCAGCCACCCGCCGGGGGGCTGGGACTATGGCTACACCTTC. Full variable domain (missing parts from reference TRBV7-2 and TRBJ1-2): GAGVSQSPSNKVTEKGKDVELRCDPISGHTALYWYRQSLGQGLEFLIYFQGNSAPDKSGLPSDRFSAERTGGSVSTLTIQRTQQEDSAVYLCASSHPPGGWDYGYTFGSGTRLTVV.